This entry features one T cell receptor (beta chain) sequence. This entry is derived from a study of CD8+ T cells in alopecia areata. The J segment lost 0 bases and the V segment lost 6 bases, leaving 6 bases of the junction unmatched. Germline loops: CDR1 SEHNR, CDR2 FQNEAQ (reference sequence). The CDR3 extends over 15 amino acids. Extracted from the samples, RNA was reverse transcribed into cDNA to serve as the sequencing template. TCRdb's table, derived via immunoSEQ multiplex PCR, lists solely in-frame clones and lacks some. The sample holds 120,000 to 150,000 clones, around 62% seen once. The material sequenced was CD8+ T cells sorted from blood. The chain links TRBV7-9 to TRBJ2-7, with TRBD1 identical over 9 bases. The source is a human donor in good health. CDR3: CASRGQGPSSYEQYF. The CDR3 DNA sequence: TGTGCCAGCAGGGGACAGGGACCTAGCTCCTACGAGCAGTACTTC.